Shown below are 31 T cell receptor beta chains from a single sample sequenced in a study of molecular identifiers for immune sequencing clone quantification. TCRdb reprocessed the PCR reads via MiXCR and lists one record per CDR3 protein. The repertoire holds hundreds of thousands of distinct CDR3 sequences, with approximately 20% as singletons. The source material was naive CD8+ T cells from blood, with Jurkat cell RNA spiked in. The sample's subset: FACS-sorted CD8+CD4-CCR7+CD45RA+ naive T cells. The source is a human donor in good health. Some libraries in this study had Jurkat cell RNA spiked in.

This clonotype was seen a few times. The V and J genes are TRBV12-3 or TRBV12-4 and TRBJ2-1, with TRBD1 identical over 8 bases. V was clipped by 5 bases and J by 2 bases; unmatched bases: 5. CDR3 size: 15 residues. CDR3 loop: CASSIGQGTYNEQFF. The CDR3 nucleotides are TGTGCCAGCAGTATAGGACAGGGAACCTACAATGAGCAGTTCTTC.

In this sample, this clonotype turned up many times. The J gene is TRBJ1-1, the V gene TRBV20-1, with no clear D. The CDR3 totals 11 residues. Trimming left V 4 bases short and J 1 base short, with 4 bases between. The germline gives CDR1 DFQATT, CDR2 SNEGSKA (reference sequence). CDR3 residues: CSAIENTEAFF. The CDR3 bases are TGCAGTGCTATAGAGAACACTGAAGCTTTCTTT.

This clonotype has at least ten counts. As DNA, the CDR3 is TGTGCCAGCAGTACTAGACAGGCCGTTGCTAACTATGGCTACACCTTC. It is translated as CASSTRQAVANYGYTF. This sequence joins TRBV6-5 and TRBJ1-2; tentative D call: TRBD1 (6 bases). The length of the CDR3 is 16 residues. Between the trimmed V and J ends, which lost 5 bases and 0 bases, there was a span of 16 bases. Germline V gene lookup returns CDR1 MNHEY and CDR2 SVGAGI.

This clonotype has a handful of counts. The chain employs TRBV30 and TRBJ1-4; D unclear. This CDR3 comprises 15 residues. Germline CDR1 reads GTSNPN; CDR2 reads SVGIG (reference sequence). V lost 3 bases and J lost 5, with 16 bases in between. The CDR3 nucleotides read TGTGCCTGGAGCCCGACGGTCACATACAATGAAAAACTGTTTTTT. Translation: CAWSPTVTYNEKLFF. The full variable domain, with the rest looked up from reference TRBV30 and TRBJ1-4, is SQTIHQWPATLVQPVGSPLSLECTVEGTSNPNLYWYRQAAGRGLQLLFYSVGIGQISSEVPQNLSASRPQDRQFILSSKKLLLSDSGFYLCAWSPTVTYNEKLFFGSGTQLSVL.

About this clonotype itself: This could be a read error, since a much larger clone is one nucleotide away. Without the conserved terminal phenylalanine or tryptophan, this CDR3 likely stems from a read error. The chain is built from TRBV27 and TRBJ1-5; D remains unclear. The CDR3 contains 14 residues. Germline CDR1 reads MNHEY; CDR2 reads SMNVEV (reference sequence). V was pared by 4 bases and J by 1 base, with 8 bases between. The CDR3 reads CASSSHGSNQPQHI. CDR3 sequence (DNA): TGTGCCAGCAGTTCACACGGGAGCAATCAGCCCCAGCATATT.

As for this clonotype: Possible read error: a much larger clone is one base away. CDR3: CASSLQGIEASF. DNA of the CDR3: TGTGCCAGCAGCTTGCAGGGCATTGAAGCTTCCTTT. The chain couples TRBV5-5 to TRBJ1-1; D possibly corresponds to TRBD1 (5 bases). Germline V CDR1 and CDR2: SGHKS, YYEKEE (reference sequence). The CDR3 runs to 12 residues.

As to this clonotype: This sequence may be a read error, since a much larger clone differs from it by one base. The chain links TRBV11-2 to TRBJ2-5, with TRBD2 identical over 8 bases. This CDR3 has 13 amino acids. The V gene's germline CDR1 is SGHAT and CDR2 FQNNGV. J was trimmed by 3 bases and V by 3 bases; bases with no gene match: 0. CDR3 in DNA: TGTGCCAGCAGCTTTAGCGGGAAAGAGACCCAGTACTTC. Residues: CASSFSGKETQYF.

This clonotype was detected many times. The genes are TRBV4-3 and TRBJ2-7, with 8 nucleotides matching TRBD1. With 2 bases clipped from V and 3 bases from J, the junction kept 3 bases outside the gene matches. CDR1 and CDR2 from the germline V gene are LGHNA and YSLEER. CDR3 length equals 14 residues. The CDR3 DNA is TGCGCCAGCAGCCAACTTGGACAGGGCTACGAGCAGTACTTC. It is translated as CASSQLGQGYEQYF.

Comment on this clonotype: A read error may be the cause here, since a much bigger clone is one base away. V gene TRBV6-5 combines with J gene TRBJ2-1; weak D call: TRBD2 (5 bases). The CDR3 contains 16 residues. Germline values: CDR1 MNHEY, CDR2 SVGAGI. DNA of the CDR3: TGTGCCAGCAGAACAAAGCGGAGTTACTCCTACAATGAGCAGCTCTTC. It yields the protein CASRTKRSYSYNEQLF.

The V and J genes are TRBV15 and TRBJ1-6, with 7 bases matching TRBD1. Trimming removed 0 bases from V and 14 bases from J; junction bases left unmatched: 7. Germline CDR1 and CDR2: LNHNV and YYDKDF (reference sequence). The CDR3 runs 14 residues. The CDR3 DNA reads TGTGCCACCAGCAGAGACCAGGGGGAAGGGGCCCTCCACTTT. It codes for CATSRDQGEGALHF.

In DNA form, the CDR3 reads TGTGCCAGCGGTCACGGGGCGAATGAGCAGTTCTTC. As protein: CASGHGANEQFF. V gene TRBV6-2 or TRBV6-3 combines with J gene TRBJ2-1; TRBD1 or TRBD2 may be the D gene (5 bases each). The CDR3 consists of 12 residues. The germline gives CDR1 MNHEY, CDR2 SVGEGT. The V end lost 8 bases, the J end lost 7 bases, and 12 bases lay between the germline ends.

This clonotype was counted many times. The CDR3 DNA sequence: TGTGCCAGCAGCCCGATCACAACCGTTCCGAACACCGGGGAGCTGTTTTTT. Its protein product is CASSPITTVPNTGELFF. The rearrangement uses TRBV6-2 or TRBV6-3 and TRBJ2-2; D uncertain. CDR1 and CDR2 from the germline V gene are MNHEY and SVGEGT. CDR3 length: 17 residues. The V end lost 6 bases, the J end lost 0 bases, and 17 bases lay between the germline ends.

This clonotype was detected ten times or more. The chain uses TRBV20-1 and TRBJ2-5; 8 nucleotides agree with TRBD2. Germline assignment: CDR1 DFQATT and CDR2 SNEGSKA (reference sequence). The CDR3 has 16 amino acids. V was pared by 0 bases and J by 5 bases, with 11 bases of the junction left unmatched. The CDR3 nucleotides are TGCAGTGCTAGAGATAGGAGCGGGAGCGTCCGGGAGACCCAGTACTTC. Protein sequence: CSARDRSGSVRETQYF.

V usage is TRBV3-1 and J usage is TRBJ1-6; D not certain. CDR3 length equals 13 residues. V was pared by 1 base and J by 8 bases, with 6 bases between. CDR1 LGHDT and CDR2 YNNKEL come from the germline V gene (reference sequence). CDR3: CASSQAWDSPLHF. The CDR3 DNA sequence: TGTGCCAGCAGCCAAGCGTGGGATTCACCCCTCCACTTT.

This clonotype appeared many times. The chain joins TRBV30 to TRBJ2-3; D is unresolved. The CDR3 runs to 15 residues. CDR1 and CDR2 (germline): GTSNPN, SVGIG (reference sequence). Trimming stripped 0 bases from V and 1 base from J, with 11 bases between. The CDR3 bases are TGTGCCTGGAGTGTATTACCCAGCGGCACAGATACGCAGTATTTT. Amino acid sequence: CAWSVLPSGTDTQYF.

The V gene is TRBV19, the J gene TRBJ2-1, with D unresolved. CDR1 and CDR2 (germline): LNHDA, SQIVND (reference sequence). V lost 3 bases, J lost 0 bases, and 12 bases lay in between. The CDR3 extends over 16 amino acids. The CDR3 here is CASSIIWPSSYNEQFF. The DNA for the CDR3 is TGTGCCAGTAGTATTATATGGCCGAGCTCCTACAATGAGCAGTTCTTC.

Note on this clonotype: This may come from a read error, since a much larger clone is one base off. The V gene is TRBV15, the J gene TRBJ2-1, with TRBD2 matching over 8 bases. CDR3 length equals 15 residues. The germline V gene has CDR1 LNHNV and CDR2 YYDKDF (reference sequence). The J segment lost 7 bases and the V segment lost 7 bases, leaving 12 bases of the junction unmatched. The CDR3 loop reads CATNGHGGAINEQFF. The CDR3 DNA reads TGTGCCACCAACGGTCACGGGGGGGCGATAAATGAGCAGTTCTTC.

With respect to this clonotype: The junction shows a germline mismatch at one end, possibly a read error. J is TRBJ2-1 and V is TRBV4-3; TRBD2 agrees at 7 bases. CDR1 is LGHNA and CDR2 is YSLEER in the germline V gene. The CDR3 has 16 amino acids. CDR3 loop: CASSQDGGSSYDEQFF. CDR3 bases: TGCGCCAGCAGCCAAGATGGCGGGAGCTCCTACGATGAGCAGTTCTTC.

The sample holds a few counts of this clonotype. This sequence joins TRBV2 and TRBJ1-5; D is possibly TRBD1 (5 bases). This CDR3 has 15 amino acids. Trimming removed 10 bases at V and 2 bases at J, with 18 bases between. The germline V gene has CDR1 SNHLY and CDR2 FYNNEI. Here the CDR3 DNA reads TGTGCCACGAGCCGGTGGGGCTCCGGCAATCAGCCCCAGCATTTT. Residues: CATSRWGSGNQPQHF.

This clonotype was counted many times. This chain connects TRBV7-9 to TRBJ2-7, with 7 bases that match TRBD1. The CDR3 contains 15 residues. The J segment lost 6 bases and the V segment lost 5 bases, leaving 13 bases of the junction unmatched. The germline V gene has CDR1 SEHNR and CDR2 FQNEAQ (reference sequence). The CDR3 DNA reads TGTGCCAGCAGCGTCCCGGACAGGAGGTCCAGCGAGCAGTACTTC. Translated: CASSVPDRRSSEQYF.

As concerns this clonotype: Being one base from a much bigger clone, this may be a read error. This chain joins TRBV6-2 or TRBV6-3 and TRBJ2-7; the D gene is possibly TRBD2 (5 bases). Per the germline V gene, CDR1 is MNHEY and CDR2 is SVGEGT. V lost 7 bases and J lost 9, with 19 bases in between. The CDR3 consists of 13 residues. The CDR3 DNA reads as TGTGCCAGCAATGTGGACTTGTGGAACGGGCAGTACTTC. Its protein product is CASNVDLWNGQYF.

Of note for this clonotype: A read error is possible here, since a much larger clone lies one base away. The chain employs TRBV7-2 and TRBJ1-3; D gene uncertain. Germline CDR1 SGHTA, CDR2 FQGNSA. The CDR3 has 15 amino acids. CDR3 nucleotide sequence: TGTGCCAGCAGCTTAGACGGATCCTCTGGAAACACCATACATTTT. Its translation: CASSLDGSSGNTIHF.

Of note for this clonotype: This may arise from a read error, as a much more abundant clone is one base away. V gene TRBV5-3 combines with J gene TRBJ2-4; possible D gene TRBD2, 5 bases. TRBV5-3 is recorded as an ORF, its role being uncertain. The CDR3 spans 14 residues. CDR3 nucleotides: TGTACCAGCAGCTTCGGGGTCGGAGAAAACATTCAGTACTTC. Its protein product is CTSSFGVGENIQYF.

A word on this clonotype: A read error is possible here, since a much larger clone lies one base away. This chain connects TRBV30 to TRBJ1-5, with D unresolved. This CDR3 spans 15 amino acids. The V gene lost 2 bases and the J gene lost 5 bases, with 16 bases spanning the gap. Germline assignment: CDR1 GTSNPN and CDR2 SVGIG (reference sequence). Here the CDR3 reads CAWSPLTWPDQPQHF. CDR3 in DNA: TGTGCCTGGAGTCCGCTTACCTGGCCCGATCAGCCCCAGCATTTT.

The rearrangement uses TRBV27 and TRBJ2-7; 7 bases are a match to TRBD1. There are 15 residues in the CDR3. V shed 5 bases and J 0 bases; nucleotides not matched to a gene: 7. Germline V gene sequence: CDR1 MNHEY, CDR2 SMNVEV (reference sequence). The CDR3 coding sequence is TGTGCCAGCAGTCCCTCACAGGGGCGCTCCTACGAGCAGTACTTC. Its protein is CASSPSQGRSYEQYF.

CDR3 in DNA: TGTGCCAGCAGCGTAGGAGATTTCCTTCAAGGGCCGGCTCGGGACAGGGTAATAGATACGCAGTATTTT. Translating it yields CASSVGDFLQGPARDRVIDTQYF. The V call is TRBV9, the J call TRBJ2-3; 9 bases line up with TRBD1. J lost 5 bases, V lost 0 bases, and 28 bases had no gene match. In germline, CDR1 is SGDLS, CDR2 YYNGEE. The CDR3 is 23 residues long.

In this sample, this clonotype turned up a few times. The CDR3 coding sequence is TGTGCCAGCAGTCTCCTAGCGGGTGGTACCTACAATGAGCAGTTCTTC. Translating it yields CASSLLAGGTYNEQFF. The chain is built from TRBV12-3 or TRBV12-4 and TRBJ2-1, with 8 bases that match TRBD2. The ends lost 5 bases at V and 2 bases at J; junction bases unmatched: 8. This CDR3 is 16 amino acids long.

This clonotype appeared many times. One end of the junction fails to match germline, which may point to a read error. This chain's CDR3 is CASSFRGGKSNPPLHF. As DNA, the CDR3 is TGTGCCAGCAGTTTTCGAGGGGGCAAGTCTAATCCACCCCTCCACTTT. The V call is TRBV28, the J call TRBJ1-6, with 7 positions matching TRBD1. The CDR3 consists of 16 residues. Germline CDR1 is MDHEN and CDR2 is SYDVKM. The full variable domain, its missing parts supplied by reference TRBV28 and TRBJ1-6, is DVKVTQSSRYLVKRTGEKVFLECVQDMDHENMFWYRQDPGLGLRLIYFSYDVKMKEKGDIPEGYSVSREKKERFSLILESASTNQTSMYLCASSFRGGKSNPPLHFGNGTRLTVT.

CDR3 protein: CASSIHTPFTGGPSEQFF. Written as DNA, the CDR3 is TGTGCCAGTAGTATCCACACCCCTTTTACGGGAGGGCCCAGTGAGCAGTTCTTC. V usage is TRBV19 and J usage is TRBJ2-1; 8 bases agree with TRBD2. The CDR3 has 18 residues. The trim removed 3 bases at V and 9 bases at J, leaving 19 bases unmatched. CDR1 is LNHDA, CDR2 SQIVND, per germline (reference sequence).

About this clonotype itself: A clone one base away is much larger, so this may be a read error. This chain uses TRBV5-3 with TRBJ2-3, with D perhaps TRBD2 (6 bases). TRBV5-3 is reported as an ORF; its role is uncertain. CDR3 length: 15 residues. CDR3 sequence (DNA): TGTGCCAGCAGCTTGGGACTGGGGGAGATGGATACGCAGTATTTT. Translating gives CASSLGLGEMDTQYF.

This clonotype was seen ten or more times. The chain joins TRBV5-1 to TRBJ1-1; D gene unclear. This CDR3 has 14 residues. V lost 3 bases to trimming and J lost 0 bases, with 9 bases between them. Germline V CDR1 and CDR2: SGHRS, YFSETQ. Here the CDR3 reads CASSWELMNTEAFF. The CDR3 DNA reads TGCGCCAGCAGCTGGGAGCTTATGAACACTGAAGCTTTCTTT. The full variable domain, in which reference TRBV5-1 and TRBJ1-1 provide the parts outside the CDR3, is KAGVTQTPRYLIKTRGQQVTLSCSPISGHRSVSWYQQTPGQGLQFLFEYFSETQRNKGNFPGRFSGRQFSNSRSEMNVSTLELGDSALYLCASSWELMNTEAFFGQGTRLTVV.